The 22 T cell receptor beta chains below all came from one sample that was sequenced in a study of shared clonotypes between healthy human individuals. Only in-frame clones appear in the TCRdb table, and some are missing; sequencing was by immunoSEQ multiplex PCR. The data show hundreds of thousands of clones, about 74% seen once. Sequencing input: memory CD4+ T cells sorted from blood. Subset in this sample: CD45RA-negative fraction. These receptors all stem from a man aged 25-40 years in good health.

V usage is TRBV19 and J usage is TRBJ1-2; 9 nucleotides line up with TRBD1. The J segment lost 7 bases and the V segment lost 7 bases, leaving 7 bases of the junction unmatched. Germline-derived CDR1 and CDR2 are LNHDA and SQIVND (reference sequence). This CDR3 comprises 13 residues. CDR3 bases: TGTGCCAGTACTCCGACAGGGGGAGGTGGCTACACCTTC. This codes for CASTPTGGGGYTF.

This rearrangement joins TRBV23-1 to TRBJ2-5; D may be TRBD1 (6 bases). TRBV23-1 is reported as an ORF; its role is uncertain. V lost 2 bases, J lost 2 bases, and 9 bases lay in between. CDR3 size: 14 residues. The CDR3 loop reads CASSQRTGQETQYF. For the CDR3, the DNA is TGCGCCAGCAGTCAAAGAACAGGGCAAGAGACCCAGTACTTC.

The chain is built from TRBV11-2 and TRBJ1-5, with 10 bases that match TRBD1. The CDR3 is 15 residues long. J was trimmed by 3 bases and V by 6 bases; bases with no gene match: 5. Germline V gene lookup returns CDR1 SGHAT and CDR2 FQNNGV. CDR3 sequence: CASRKDRGINQPQHF. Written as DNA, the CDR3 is TGTGCCAGCAGAAAGGACAGGGGGATCAATCAGCCCCAGCATTTT.

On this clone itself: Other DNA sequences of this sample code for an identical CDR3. The CDR3, as DNA: TGCGCCAGTAGAGACCGCACAGATACGCAGTATTTT. It encodes CASRDRTDTQYF. The chain uses TRBV5-1 and TRBJ2-3; D unresolved. This CDR3 region has 12 residues. In germline, CDR1 is SGHRS, CDR2 YFSETQ. V was cut by 8 bases and J by 1 base, with 8 bases left in between.

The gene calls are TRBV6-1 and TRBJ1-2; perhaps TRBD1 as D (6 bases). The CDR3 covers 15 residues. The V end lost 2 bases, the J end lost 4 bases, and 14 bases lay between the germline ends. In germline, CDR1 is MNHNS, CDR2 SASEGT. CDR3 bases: TGTGCCAGCAGTGAAACGGTGGGGGGCGGCTATGGCTACACCTTC. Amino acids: CASSETVGGGYGYTF.

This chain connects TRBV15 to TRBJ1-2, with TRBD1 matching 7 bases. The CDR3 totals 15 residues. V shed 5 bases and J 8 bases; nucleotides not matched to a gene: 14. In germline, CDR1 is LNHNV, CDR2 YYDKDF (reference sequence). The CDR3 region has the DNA TGTGCCACCAGCTTGGACAGGAATGAACTCTGGGGCTACACCTTC. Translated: CATSLDRNELWGYTF.

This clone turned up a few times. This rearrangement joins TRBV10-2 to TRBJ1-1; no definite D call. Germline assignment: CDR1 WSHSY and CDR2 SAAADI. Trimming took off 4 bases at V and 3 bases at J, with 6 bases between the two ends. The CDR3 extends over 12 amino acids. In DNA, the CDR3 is TGCGCCAGCAGTGGACAAGACACTGAAGCTTTCTTT. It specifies CASSGQDTEAFF.

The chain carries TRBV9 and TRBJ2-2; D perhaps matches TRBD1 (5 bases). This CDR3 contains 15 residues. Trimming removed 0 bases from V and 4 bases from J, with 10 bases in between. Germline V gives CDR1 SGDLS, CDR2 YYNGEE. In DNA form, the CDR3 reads TGTGCCAGCAGCGTAGTTGGTGACAGCACCGGGGAGCTGTTTTTT. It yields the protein CASSVVGDSTGELFF.

In DNA, the CDR3 is TGTGCCAGTAGTAGGCTAGCGGGAGGGCCAGAGACCCAGTACTTC. Amino acid sequence: CASSRLAGGPETQYF. The chain joins TRBV19 to TRBJ2-5; 12 nucleotides align to TRBD2. The V and J ends lost 4 bases and 4 bases, in that order; junction bases with no gene match: 4. Germline lookup yields CDR1 LNHDA and CDR2 SQIVND (reference sequence). The CDR3 has 15 amino acids.

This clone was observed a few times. The CDR3 region is CAWKRNSGNTIYF. For the CDR3, the DNA is TGTGCCTGGAAAAGAAACTCTGGAAACACCATATATTTT. The chain carries TRBV30 and TRBJ1-3; D unclear. The CDR3 is 13 amino acids. Per germline, CDR1 GTSNPN and CDR2 SVGIG (reference sequence). V lost 4 bases and J 0 bases, leaving 7 bases between the germline ends.

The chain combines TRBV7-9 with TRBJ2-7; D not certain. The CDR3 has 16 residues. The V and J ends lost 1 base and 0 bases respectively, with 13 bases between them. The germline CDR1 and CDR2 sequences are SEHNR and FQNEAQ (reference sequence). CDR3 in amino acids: CASSLDIPRYSYEQYF. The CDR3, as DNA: TGTGCCAGCAGCTTAGATATCCCGAGGTACTCCTACGAGCAGTACTTC.

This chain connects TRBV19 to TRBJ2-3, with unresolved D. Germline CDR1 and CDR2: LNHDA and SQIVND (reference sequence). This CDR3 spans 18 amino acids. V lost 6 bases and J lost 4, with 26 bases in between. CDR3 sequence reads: CASRPNPRTDSVPDTQYF. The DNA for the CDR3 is TGTGCCAGTAGACCTAATCCCCGGACGGATTCGGTCCCAGATACGCAGTATTTT.

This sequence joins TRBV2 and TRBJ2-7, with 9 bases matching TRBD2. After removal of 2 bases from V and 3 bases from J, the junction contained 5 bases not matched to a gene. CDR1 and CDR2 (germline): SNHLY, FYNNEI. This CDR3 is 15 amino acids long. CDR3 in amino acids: CASSERGSGSYEQYF. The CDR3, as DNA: TGTGCCAGCAGTGAAAGAGGTAGCGGGAGCTACGAGCAGTACTTC.

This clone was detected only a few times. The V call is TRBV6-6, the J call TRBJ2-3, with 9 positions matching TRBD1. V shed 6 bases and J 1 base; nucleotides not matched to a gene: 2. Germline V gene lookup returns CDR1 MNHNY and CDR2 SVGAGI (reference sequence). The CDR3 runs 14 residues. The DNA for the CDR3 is TGTGCCAGCAGCAGGACAGGGGGCACAGATACGCAGTATTTT. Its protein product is CASSRTGGTDTQYF.

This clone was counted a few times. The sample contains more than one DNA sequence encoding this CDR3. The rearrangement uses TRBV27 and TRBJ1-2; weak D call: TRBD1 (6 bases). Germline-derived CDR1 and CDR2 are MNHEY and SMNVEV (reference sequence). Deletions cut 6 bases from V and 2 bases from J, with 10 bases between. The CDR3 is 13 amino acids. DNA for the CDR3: TGTGCCAGCAGCCCTACAGGGAACTATGGCTACACCTTC. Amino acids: CASSPTGNYGYTF.

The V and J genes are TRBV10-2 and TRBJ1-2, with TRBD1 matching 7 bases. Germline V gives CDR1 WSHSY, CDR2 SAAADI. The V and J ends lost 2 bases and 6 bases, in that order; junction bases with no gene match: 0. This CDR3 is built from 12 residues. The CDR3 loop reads CASSERGHGYTF. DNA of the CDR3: TGCGCCAGCAGTGAGAGGGGGCATGGCTACACCTTC.

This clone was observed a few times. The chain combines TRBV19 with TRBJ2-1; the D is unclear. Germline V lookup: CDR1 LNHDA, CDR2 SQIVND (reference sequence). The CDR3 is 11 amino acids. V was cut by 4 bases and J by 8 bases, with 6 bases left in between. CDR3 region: CASSRWDEQFF. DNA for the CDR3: TGTGCCAGTAGTAGGTGGGATGAGCAGTTCTTC.

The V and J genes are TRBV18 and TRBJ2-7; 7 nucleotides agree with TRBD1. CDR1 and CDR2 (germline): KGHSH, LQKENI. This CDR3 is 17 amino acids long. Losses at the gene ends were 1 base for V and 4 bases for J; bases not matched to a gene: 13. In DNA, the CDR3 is TGTGCCAGCTCACCACTTTTACTAGTGGGACAGACATACGAGCAGTACTTC. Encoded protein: CASSPLLLVGQTYEQYF.

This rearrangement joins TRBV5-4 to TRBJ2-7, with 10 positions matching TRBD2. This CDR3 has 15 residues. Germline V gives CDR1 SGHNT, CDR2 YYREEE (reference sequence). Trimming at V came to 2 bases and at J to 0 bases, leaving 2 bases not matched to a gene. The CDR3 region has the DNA TGTGCCAGCAGCTTAAGCGGGAGGGACTCCTACGAGCAGTACTTC. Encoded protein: CASSLSGRDSYEQYF. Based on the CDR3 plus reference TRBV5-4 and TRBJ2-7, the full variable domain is ETGVTQSPTHLIKTRGQQVTLRCSSQSGHNTVSWYQQALGQGPQFIFQYYREEENGRGNFPPRFSGLQFPNYSSELNVNALELDDSALYLCASSLSGRDSYEQYFGPGTRLTVT.

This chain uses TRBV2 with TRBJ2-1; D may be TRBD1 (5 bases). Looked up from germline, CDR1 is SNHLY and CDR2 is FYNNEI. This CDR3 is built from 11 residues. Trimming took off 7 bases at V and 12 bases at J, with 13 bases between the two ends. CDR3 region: CASNAQGWQFF. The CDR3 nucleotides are TGTGCCAGCAATGCTCAGGGTTGGCAGTTCTTC.

CDR3 residues: CASSLGASGSSHPRRETQYF. DNA for the CDR3: TGTGCCAGCTCACTCGGGGCTAGCGGGAGTTCTCACCCCCGGCGGGAGACCCAGTACTTC. The V gene is TRBV18, the J gene TRBJ2-5; TRBD2 matches at 10 bases. Trimming removed 4 bases from V and 5 bases from J; junction bases left unmatched: 22. Germline values: CDR1 KGHSH, CDR2 LQKENI. The CDR3 has 20 amino acids. Combining the CDR3 with reference TRBV18 and TRBJ2-5 gives the whole variable domain NAGVMQNPRHLVRRRGQEARLRCSPMKGHSHVYWYRQLPEEGLKFMVYLQKENIIDESGMPKERFSAEFPKEGPSILRIQQVVRGDSAAYFCASSLGASGSSHPRRETQYFGPGTRLLVL.

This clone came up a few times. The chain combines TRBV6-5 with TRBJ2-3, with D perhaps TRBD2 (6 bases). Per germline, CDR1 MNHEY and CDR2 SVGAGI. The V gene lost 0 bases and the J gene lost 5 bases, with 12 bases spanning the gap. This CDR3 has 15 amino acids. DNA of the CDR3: TGTGCCAGCAGTTACTCGTTACTAGCCGGAGATACGCAGTATTTT. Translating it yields CASSYSLLAGDTQYF.